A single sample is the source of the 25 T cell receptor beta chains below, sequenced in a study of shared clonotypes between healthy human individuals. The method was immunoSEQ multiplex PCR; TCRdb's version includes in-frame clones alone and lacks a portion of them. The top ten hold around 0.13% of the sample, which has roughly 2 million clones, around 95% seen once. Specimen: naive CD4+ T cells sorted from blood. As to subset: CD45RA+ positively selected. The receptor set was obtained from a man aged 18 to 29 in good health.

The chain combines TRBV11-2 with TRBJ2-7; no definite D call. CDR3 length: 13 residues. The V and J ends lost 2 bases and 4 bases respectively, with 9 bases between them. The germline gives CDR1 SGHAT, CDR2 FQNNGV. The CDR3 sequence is CASSLIGLYEQYF. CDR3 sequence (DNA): TGTGCCAGCAGCTTAATAGGTCTATACGAGCAGTACTTC.

DNA of the CDR3: TGTGCCAGCAGTTACGAGATGGGCTACAGAACCTACGAGCAGTACTTC. Its protein is CASSYEMGYRTYEQYF. V and J are TRBV6-6 and TRBJ2-7; D ambiguous. This CDR3 spans 16 amino acids. The germline CDR1 and CDR2 sequences are MNHNY and SVGAGI (reference sequence). V was trimmed by 2 bases and J by 2 bases, leaving 16 bases between them.

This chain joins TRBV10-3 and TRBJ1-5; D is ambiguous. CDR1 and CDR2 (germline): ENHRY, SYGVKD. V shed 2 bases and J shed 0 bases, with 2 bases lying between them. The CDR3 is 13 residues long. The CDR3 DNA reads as TGTGCCATCAGTGAGACTAGCAATCAGCCCCAGCATTTT. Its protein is CAISETSNQPQHF.

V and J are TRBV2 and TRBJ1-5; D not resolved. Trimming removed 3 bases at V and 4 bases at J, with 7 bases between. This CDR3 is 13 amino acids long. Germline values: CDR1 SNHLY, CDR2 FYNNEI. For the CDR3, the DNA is TGTGCCAGCAGTGAGGAGGCAAATCAGCCCCAGCATTTT. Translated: CASSEEANQPQHF.

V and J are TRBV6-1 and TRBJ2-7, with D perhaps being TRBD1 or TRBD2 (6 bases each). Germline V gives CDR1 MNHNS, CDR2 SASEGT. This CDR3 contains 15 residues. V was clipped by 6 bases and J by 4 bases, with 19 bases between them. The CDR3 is CASRSRRGEIYEQYF. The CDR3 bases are TGTGCCAGCAGGAGCAGGAGGGGGGAAATTTACGAGCAGTACTTC.

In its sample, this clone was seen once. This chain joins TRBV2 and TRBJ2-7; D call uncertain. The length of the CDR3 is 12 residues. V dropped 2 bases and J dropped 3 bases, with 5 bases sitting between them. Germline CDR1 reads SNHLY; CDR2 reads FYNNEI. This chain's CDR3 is CASSEQHYEQYF. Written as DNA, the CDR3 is TGTGCCAGCAGTGAACAGCACTACGAGCAGTACTTC.

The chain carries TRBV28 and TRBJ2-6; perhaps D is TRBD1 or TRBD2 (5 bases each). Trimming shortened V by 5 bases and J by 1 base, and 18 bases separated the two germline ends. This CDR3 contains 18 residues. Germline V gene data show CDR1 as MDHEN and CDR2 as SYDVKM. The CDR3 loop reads CASSPSGRVFSGANVLTF. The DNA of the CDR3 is TGTGCCAGCAGTCCGTCGGGACGGGTATTTTCTGGGGCCAACGTCCTGACTTTC.

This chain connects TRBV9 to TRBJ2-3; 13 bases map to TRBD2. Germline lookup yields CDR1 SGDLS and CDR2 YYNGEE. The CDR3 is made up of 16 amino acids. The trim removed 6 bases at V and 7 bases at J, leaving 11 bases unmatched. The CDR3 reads CASTPTSGGPGNTQYF. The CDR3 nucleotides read TGTGCCAGCACCCCGACTAGCGGGGGGCCCGGAAATACGCAGTATTTT.

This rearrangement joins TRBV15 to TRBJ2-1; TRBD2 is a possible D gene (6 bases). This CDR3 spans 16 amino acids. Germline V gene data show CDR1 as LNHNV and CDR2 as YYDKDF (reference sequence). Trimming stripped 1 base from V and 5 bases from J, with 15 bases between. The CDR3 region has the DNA TGTGCCACCAGCAGAGTGTTTGGAGGGGCGGACAATGAGCAGTTCTTC. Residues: CATSRVFGGADNEQFF.

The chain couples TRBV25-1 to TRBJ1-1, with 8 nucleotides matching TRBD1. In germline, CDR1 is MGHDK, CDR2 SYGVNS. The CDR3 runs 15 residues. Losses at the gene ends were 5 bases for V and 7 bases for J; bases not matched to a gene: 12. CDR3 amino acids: CASSPTGQVFGEAFF. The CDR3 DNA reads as TGTGCCAGCAGTCCGACGGGACAGGTCTTTGGTGAAGCTTTCTTT.

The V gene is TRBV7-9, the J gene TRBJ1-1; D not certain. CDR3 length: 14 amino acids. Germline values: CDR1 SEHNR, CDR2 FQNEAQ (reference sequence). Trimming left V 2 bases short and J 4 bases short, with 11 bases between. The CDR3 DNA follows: TGTGCCAGCAGCTTACGACTCGATGTCACTGAAGCTTTCTTT. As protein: CASSLRLDVTEAFF.

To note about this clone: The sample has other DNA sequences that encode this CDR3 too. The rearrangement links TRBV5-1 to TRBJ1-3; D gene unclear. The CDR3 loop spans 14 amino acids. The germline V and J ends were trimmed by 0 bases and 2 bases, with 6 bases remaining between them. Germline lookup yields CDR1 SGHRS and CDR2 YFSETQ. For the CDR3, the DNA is TGCGCCAGCAGCTTGGGGCAGGCTGGAAACACCATATATTTT. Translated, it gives CASSLGQAGNTIYF. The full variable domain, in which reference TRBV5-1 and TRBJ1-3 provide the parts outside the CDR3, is KAGVTQTPRYLIKTRGQQVTLSCSPISGHRSVSWYQQTPGQGLQFLFEYFSETQRNKGNFPGRFSGRQFSNSRSEMNVSTLELGDSALYLCASSLGQAGNTIYFGEGSWLTVV.

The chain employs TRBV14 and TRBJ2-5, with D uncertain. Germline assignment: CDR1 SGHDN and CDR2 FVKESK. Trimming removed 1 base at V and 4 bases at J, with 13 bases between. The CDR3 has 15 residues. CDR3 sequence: CASSQARVPGETQYF. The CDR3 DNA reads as TGTGCCAGCAGCCAAGCTAGGGTCCCGGGAGAGACCCAGTACTTC.

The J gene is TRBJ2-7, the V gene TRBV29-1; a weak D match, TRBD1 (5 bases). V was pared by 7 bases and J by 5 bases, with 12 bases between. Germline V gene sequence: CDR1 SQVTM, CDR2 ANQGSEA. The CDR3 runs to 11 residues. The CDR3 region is CSGNDSHEQYF. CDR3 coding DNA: TGCAGCGGCAACGACAGCCACGAGCAGTACTTC.

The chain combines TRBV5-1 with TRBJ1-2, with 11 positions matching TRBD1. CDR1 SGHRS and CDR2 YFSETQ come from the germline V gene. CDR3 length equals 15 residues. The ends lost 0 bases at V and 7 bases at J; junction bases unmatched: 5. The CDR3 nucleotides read TGCGCCAGCAGCTTGGAAGGACAGGGGGCTTCTGGCTACACCTTC. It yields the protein CASSLEGQGASGYTF. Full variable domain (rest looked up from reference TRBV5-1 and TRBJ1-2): KAGVTQTPRYLIKTRGQQVTLSCSPISGHRSVSWYQQTPGQGLQFLFEYFSETQRNKGNFPGRFSGRQFSNSRSEMNVSTLELGDSALYLCASSLEGQGASGYTFGSGTRLTVV.

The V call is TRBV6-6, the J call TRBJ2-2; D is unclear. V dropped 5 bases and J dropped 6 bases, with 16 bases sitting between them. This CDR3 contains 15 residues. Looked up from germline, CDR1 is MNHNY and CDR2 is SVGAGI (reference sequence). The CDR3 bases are TGTGCCAGCAGTCGGGCAGGACCTCGTGCCGGGGAGCTGTTTTTT. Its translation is CASSRAGPRAGELFF.

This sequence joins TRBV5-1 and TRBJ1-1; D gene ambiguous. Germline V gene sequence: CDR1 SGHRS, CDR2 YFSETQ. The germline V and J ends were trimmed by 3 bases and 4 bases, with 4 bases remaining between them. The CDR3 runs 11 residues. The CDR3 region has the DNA TGCGCCAGCAGCTGGGGCACTGAAGCTTTCTTT. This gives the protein CASSWGTEAFF. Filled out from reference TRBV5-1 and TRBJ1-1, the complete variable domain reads KAGVTQTPRYLIKTRGQQVTLSCSPISGHRSVSWYQQTPGQGLQFLFEYFSETQRNKGNFPGRFSGRQFSNSRSEMNVSTLELGDSALYLCASSWGTEAFFGQGTRLTVV.

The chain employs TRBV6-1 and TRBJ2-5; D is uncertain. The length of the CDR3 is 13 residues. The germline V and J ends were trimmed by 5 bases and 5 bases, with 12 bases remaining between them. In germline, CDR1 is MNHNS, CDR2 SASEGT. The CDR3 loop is CASSSNTGETQYF. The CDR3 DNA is TGTGCCAGCAGTTCGAACACTGGGGAGACCCAGTACTTC.

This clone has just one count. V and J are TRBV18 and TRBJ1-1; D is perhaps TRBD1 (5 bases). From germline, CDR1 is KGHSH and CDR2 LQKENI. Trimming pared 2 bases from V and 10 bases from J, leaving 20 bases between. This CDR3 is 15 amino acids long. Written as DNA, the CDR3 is TGTGCCAGCTCACCAGGGGGAGTGAGTGGGAAGAGAGCTTTCTTT. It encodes CASSPGGVSGKRAFF.

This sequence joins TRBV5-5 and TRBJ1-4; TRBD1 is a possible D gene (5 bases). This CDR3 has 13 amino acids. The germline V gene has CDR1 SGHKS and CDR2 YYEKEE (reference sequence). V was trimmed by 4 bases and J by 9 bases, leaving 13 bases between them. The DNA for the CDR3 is TGTGCCAGCAGCCTAGACAGCGTCCAAAAACTGTTTTTT. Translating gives CASSLDSVQKLFF.

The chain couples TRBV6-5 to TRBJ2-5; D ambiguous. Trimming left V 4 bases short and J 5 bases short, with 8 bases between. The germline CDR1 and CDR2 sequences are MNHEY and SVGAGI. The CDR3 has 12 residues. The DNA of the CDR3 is TGTGCCAGCAGTTCGGGCCTTGAGACCCAGTACTTC. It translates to CASSSGLETQYF.

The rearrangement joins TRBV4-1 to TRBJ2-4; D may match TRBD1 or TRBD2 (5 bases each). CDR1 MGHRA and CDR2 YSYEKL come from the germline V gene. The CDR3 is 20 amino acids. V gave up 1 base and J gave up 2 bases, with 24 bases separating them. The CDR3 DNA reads TGCGCCAGCAGCCAAGGAGGAGTAGGGTATGAGGGGCGAACCAAAAACATTCAGTACTTC. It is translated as CASSQGGVGYEGRTKNIQYF.

CDR3 amino acids: CASSNRDSAEQYF. The CDR3 DNA is TGTGCCAGCTCGAACAGGGACAGCGCCGAGCAGTACTTC. This sequence joins TRBV6-5 and TRBJ2-7, with TRBD1 matching 7 bases. Per the germline V gene, CDR1 is MNHEY and CDR2 is SVGAGI. There are 13 residues in the CDR3. The V segment lost 8 bases and the J segment 6 bases; nucleotides outside the gene matches: 10.

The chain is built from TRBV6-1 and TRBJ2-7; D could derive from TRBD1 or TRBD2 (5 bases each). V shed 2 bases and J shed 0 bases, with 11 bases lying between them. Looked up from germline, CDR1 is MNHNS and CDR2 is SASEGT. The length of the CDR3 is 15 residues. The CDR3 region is CASSESGGGSYEQYF. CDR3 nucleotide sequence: TGTGCCAGCAGTGAATCTGGGGGTGGCTCCTACGAGCAGTACTTC.

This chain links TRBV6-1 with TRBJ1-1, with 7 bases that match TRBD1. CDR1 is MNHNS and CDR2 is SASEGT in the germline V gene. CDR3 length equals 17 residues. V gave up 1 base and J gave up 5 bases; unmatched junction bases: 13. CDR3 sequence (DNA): TGTGCCAGCAGTGAAGTATACCCACAGGGGAGGGGTACTGAAGCTTTCTTT. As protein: CASSEVYPQGRGTEAFF.